These T cell receptor beta chains were read from a single sample in a study of multiple sclerosis patients with progressive multifocal leukoencephalopathy. This table comes from immunoSEQ multiplex PCR, and its TCRdb copy is limited to in-frame clones, with some not included. Among 25,000 to 30,000 clones listed, roughly 91% were seen once. This sample comprised PBMCs, obtained from a patient treated with natalizumab. The source of these receptors is a human donor with multiple sclerosis. Both conserved end residues are part of each CDR3.

J	V	CDR3
TRBJ2-7	TRBV25-1	CASSEWGGTDYEQYF
TRBJ2-7	TRBV19	CASSLDGYEQYF
TRBJ2-7	TRBV6-5	CASRTGIHEQYF
TRBJ2-1	TRBV15	CATSRGKLAPSSYNEQFF
TRBJ1-1	TRBV6-6	CASSYSPTVDTEAFF
TRBJ1-5	TRBV19	CASSLGGRNQPQHF
TRBJ2-1	TRBV5-6	CASSSDERKNNEQFF
TRBJ1-3	TRBV10-3	CAIKAGGGNTIYF
TRBJ2-1	TRBV19	CASSIAYSLVVEQFF
TRBJ2-1	TRBV27	CASSFGTIGEQFF
TRBJ2-2	TRBV6-5	CASSYSGAPGELFF
TRBJ1-5	TRBV5-4	CASSLAGGPQHF
TRBJ1-1	TRBV28	CASSDRVGTEAFF
TRBJ1-2	TRBV7-2	CASSPGVRDYGYTF
TRBJ1-1	TRBV4-3	CASSQEVGLEAFF
TRBJ2-7	TRBV7-2	CASLGTEGYEQYF
TRBJ1-1	TRBV5-6	CASSPITGGNTEAFF
TRBJ1-5	TRBV4-1	CASSQVRGGEYWNQPQHF
TRBJ2-3	TRBV5-1	CASSLAPRSDTDTQYF
TRBJ2-7	TRBV28	CASSLWQSYEQYF
TRBJ1-5	TRBV21-1	CANPLVMGYSNQPQHF
TRBJ1-5	TRBV27	CASSWTMNQPQHF
TRBJ1-2	TRBV20-1	CSAPRGYGYTF
TRBJ2-3	TRBV9	CASSPLTGDTQYF
TRBJ2-7	TRBV5-1	CASSLGGTSRSYEQYF
TRBJ2-3	TRBV19	CASSLTGLAVTSTDTQYF
TRBJ2-7	TRBV7-3	CASSSSPAYEQYF
TRBJ1-1	TRBV7-2	CASSLPRANTEAFF
TRBJ2-4	TRBV5-1	CASSLFGDKNIQYF
TRBJ2-1	TRBV29-1	CSAGSGTSSYNEQFF
TRBJ2-1	TRBV5-6	CASSLTGGTEQFF
TRBJ2-1	TRBV7-2	CASSSAGLASIMFF
TRBJ2-1	TRBV7-9	CASSLGAGGPSNEQFF
TRBJ2-7	TRBV27	CASSLTGVLTYEQYF
TRBJ2-1	TRBV6-1	CASSALSATAFF
TRBJ2-3	TRBV19	CATRTSNAGGGDTQYF
TRBJ2-7	TRBV28	CASSSTGLSYEQYF
TRBJ2-7	TRBV5-6	CASSFDRNYEQYF
TRBJ1-4	TRBV28	CASSDRKLFF
TRBJ2-1	TRBV10-3	CAISERPPGQGNYEQFF
TRBJ1-5	TRBV5-4	CASSSDRDQPQHF